The 9 T cell receptor beta chains listed next were all sequenced from one sample in a study of T cells in Graves' hyperthyroidism and ophthalmopathy. Amplification targeted TCR beta CDR3 regions from RNA transcripts. HTBI primers were employed in a first-round RT-PCR of the TCR CDR3. In TCRdb, the multiplex PCR reads were re-called with MiXCR into one record per CDR3 protein. Of more than 500,000 distinct CDR3 sequences listed, 15% to 20% are singletons. Sequencing input: blood. The receptors shown here come from a woman in her 30s with Graves' ophthalmopathy.

This clonotype was detected many times. The rearrangement links TRBV30 to TRBJ1-2; possibly TRBD1 for D (6 bases). Germline V gene lookup returns CDR1 GTSNPN and CDR2 SVGIG (reference sequence). The length of the CDR3 is 11 residues. V was trimmed by 8 bases and J by 8 bases, leaving 15 bases between them. The CDR3 loop is CAVPRGLGYTF. The CDR3 DNA is TGTGCCGTCCCGCGGGGGCTCGGCTACACCTTC.

This rearrangement joins TRBV5-8 to TRBJ2-4; TRBD1 might be the D (6 bases). The CDR3 spans 15 residues. The ends were cut back, 0 bases at V and 1 base at J, with 8 bases in the middle. The V gene's germline CDR1 is SGHTS and CDR2 YDEGEE. CDR3 bases: TGTGCCAGCAGCTTGGTGGGGGCTGCCAAAAACATTCAGTACTTC. Translated: CASSLVGAAKNIQYF. The whole variable domain, filled in from reference TRBV5-8 and TRBJ2-4, reads EAGVTQSPTHLIKTRGQQATLRCSPISGHTSVYWYQQALGLGLQFLLWYDEGEERNRGNFPPRFSGRQFPNYSSELNVNALELEDSALYLCASSLVGAAKNIQYFGAGTRLSVL.

This clonotype was observed at least ten times. The rearrangement uses TRBV12-5 and TRBJ1-2; D remains ambiguous. The germline CDR1 and CDR2 sequences are LGHNT and FRNRAP. V was shortened by 6 bases and J by 1 base, with 21 bases between the two germline ends. CDR3 size: 17 residues. CDR3 sequence: CASGLTIGKELNYGYTF. CDR3 coding DNA: TGTGCTAGTGGATTAACAATAGGGAAAGAGCTTAACTATGGCTACACCTTC.

This clonotype was counted at least ten times. The CDR3 loop is CASSSRRGQFTDTQYF. The CDR3 coding sequence is TGTGCCAGCAGCTCCCGGAGGGGACAGTTCACAGATACGCAGTATTTT. This chain uses TRBV7-2 with TRBJ2-3; D may be TRBD1 (7 bases). Germline V CDR1 and CDR2: SGHTA, FQGNSA. CDR3 length: 16 amino acids. The V gene lost 4 bases and the J gene lost 2 bases, with 16 bases spanning the gap.

As to this clonotype: Given a much more abundant clone one base away, this may be a read error. The chain uses TRBV7-9 and TRBJ2-5, with unresolved D. The germline V gene encodes CDR1 SEHNR and CDR2 FQNEAQ (reference sequence). The CDR3 covers 13 residues. CDR3 amino acids: CASSSDGFMSQDF. Written as DNA, the CDR3 is TGTGCCAGCAGCTCCGACGGGTTCATGTCCCAGGACTTC.

This clonotype was seen ten or more times. The chain joins TRBV7-2 to TRBJ2-1; 13 nucleotides align to TRBD2. Germline V gene sequence: CDR1 SGHTA, CDR2 FQGNSA. V dropped 2 bases and J dropped 3; count of bases not matched to a gene: 4. This CDR3 is built from 17 residues. CDR3: CASSLPTSGRIYNEQFF. Written as DNA, the CDR3 is TGTGCCAGCAGCTTACCGACTAGCGGGAGGATCTACAATGAGCAGTTCTTC.

This clonotype has ten or more counts. The gene calls are TRBV12-3 or TRBV12-4 and TRBJ1-1, with TRBD1 matching over 11 bases. J lost 5 bases, V lost 7 bases, and 12 bases had no gene match. The CDR3 is made up of 16 amino acids. The CDR3 reads CASTSGQGAWGTEAFF. Here the CDR3 DNA reads TGTGCCAGCACCTCCGGACAGGGGGCATGGGGAACTGAAGCTTTCTTT.

This chain links TRBV4-1 with TRBJ2-1, with D unclear. The CDR3 is 16 amino acids. From germline, CDR1 is MGHRA and CDR2 YSYEKL. Between the trimmed V and J ends, which lost 0 bases and 9 bases, there was a span of 18 bases. The CDR3 here is CASSQDNGASLVEQFF. The CDR3 nucleotides read TGCGCCAGCAGCCAAGATAATGGCGCCTCTTTGGTTGAGCAGTTCTTC.

In this sample, this clonotype turned up a few times. The CDR3 spells CASSQGEATSSETQYF. The DNA for the CDR3 is TGTGCCAGCAGCCAAGGGGAGGCGACTAGCTCTGAGACCCAGTACTTC. The chain carries TRBV4-2 and TRBJ2-5; TRBD2 aligns across 7 bases. Germline CDR1 is LGHNA and CDR2 is YNFKEQ. J gave up 5 bases and V 1 base, and 10 bases lay outside the gene matches. This CDR3 is built from 16 residues.